Listed below are T cell receptor beta chains from one sample, sequenced in a study of tumor-infiltrating lymphocytes in localized non-small cell lung cancer. Clones were sequenced by immunoSEQ multiplex PCR, and TCRdb holds only the in-frame ones, with some missing. The repertoire has 13,000 to 15,000 clones, around 70% of them found once; the top ten carry over 20%. The sequenced sample was uninvolved lung tissue not adjacent to the tumor. The receptors were sampled from a human donor with non-small cell lung cancer. Each CDR3 is given with its conserved first and last residue. Fields, in order: V gene, clone size, J gene, D gene, CDR3 protein, CDR3 DNA. The D gene is left open where the match is weak. Some rows mark clone size as missing; the rest say once, few, many or name a class of expanded clone.

TRBV5-8	NA	TRBJ2-2	TRBD1	CASSLWTGANTGELFF	TGTGCCAGCAGCTTATGGACAGGGGCGAACACCGGGGAGCTGTTTTTT
TRBV30	NA	TRBJ1-5	TRBD1	CAWSRGQGGQPQHF	TGTGCCTGGAGTCGAGGACAGGGGGGCCAGCCCCAGCATTTT
TRBV11-2	NA	TRBJ2-3	NA	CASSRRVFVQYF	TGTGCCAGCAGCCGGCGGGTATTTGTGCAGTATTTT
TRBV13	medium-sized	TRBJ1-2	TRBD1	CASSSGQGVIGGYTF	TGTGCCAGCAGCTCGGGACAGGGCGTAATCGGTGGCTACACCTTC
TRBV18	few	TRBJ2-4	NA	CASSPPSLNIQYF	TGTGCCAGCTCACCACCTAGCTTAAACATTCAGTACTTC
TRBV19	NA	TRBJ1-2	NA	CASSRTSPNYGYTF	TGTGCCAGTAGTCGCACATCTCCTAACTATGGCTACACCTTC
TRBV19	few	TRBJ2-1	NA	CASSIPKGNEQFF	TGTGCCAGTAGTATTCCAAAGGGGAATGAGCAGTTCTTC
TRBV7-2	once	TRBJ2-5	TRBD2	CASSFGGRAQETQYF	TGTGCCAGCAGCTTTGGCGGGAGGGCCCAAGAGACCCAGTACTTC
TRBV6-5	NA	TRBJ2-1	TRBD1	CASRRDRGYNEQFF	TGTGCCAGCAGACGGGACAGGGGCTACAATGAGCAGTTCTTC
TRBV5-1	NA	TRBJ2-6	TRBD1	CASSLTPTGAGANVLTF	TGCGCCAGCAGCTTGACCCCTACAGGGGCTGGGGCCAACGTCCTGACTTTC
TRBV13	NA	TRBJ1-5	NA	CASSLGLLGDSNQPQHF	TGTGCCAGCAGCTTAGGCCTGTTAGGGGATAGCAATCAGCCCCAGCATTTT
TRBV13	few	TRBJ2-1	TRBD1	CASSHRDRFPGNEQFF	TGTGCCAGCAGCCACCGGGACAGGTTCCCTGGCAATGAGCAGTTCTTC
TRBV5-1	NA	TRBJ1-2	TRBD1	CASSRIPGQGGNNGYTF	TGCGCCAGCAGCAGGATCCCGGGACAGGGGGGTAACAATGGCTACACCTTC
TRBV11-1	NA	TRBJ2-7	TRBD1	CASSPPGQRWNEQYF	TGTGCCAGCAGCCCACCGGGACAGCGTTGGAACGAGCAGTACTTC
TRBV7-2	few	TRBJ2-2	NA	CASSSFGDTGELFF	TGTGCCAGCAGCTCCTTCGGAGACACCGGGGAGCTGTTTTTT
TRBV6-1	few	TRBJ2-7	NA	CASSVQGGRESYEQYF	TGTGCCAGCAGTGTTCAGGGGGGGAGGGAATCCTACGAGCAGTACTTC
TRBV6-1	NA	TRBJ1-5	NA	CASVTWGSNQPQHF	TGTGCCAGCGTGACGTGGGGGAGCAATCAGCCCCAGCATTTT
TRBV7-2	NA	TRBJ1-1	NA	CASSSRRPPEAFF	TGTGCCAGCAGCTCAAGGCGGCCACCAGAAGCTTTCTTT
TRBV5-6	NA	TRBJ1-3	NA	CASSRGRLLDTIYF	TGTGCCAGCAGCCGAGGGCGGCTCTTAGACACCATATATTTT
TRBV12-5	NA	TRBJ2-7	NA	CASGLVKGTAYF	TGTGCTAGTGGTTTGGTAAAGGGGACTGCGTACTTC